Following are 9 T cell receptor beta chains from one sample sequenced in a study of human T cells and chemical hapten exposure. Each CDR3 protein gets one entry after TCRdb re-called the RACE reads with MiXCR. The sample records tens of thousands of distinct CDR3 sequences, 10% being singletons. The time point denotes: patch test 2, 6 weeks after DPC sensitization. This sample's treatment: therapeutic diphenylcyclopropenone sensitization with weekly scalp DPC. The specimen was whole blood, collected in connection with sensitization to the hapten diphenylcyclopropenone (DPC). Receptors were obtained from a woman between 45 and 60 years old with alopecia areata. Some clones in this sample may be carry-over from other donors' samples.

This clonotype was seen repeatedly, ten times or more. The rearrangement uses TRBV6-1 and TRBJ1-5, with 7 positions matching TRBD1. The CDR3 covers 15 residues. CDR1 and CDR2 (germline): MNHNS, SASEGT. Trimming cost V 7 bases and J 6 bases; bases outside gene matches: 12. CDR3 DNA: TGTGCCAGCACCCCCGGGGGACAGTTCGGTCAGCCCCAGCATTTT. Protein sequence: CASTPGGQFGQPQHF.

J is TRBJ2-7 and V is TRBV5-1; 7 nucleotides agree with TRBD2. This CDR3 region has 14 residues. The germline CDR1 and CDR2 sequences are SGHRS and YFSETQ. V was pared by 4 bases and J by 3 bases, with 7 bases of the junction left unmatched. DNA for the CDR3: TGCGCCAGCAGCCCCCGGCGGGAGTACTACGAGCAGTACTTC. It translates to CASSPRREYYEQYF.

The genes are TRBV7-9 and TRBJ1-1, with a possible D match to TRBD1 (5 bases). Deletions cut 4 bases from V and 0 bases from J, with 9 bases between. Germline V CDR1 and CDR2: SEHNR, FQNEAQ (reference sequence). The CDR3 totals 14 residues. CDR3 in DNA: TGTGCCAGCAGCTCACAGGTGATGAACACTGAAGCTTTCTTT. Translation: CASSSQVMNTEAFF.

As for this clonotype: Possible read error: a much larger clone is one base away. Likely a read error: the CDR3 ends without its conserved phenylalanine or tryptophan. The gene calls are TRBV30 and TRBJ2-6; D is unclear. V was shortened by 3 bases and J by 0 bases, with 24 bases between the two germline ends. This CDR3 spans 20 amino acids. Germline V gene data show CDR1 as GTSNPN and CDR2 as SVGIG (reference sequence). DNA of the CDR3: TGTGCCTGGAGGGCCCGTGGCCGCCGAGAGGCCTACTCTGGGGCCAACGTCCTGACTTCC. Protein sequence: CAWRARGRREAYSGANVLTS.

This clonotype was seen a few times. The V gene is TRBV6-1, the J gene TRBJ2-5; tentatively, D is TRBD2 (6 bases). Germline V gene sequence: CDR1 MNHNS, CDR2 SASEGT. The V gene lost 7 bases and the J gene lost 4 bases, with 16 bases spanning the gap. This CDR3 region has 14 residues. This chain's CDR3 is CASNREFGPETQYF. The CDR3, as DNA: TGTGCCAGCAACCGGGAGTTCGGGCCAGAGACCCAGTACTTC.

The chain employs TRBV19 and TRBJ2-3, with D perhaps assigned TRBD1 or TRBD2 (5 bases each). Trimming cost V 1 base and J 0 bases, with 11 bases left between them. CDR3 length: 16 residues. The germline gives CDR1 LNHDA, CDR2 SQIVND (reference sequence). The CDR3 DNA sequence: TGTGCCAGTAGTATAGCAGGGACGGCTAGCACAGATACGCAGTATTTT. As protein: CASSIAGTASTDTQYF.

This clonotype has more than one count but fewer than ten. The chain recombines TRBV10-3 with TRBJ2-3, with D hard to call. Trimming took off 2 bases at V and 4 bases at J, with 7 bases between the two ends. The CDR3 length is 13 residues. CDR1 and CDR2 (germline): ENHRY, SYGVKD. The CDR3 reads CAISEPIADTQYF. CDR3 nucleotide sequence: TGTGCCATCAGTGAGCCAATCGCAGATACGCAGTATTTT.

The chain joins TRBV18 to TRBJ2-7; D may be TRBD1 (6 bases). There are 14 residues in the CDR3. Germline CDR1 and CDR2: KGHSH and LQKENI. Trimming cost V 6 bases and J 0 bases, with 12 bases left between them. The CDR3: CASSMTGSSYEQYF. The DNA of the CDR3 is TGTGCCAGCTCGATGACAGGTAGCTCCTACGAGCAGTACTTC.

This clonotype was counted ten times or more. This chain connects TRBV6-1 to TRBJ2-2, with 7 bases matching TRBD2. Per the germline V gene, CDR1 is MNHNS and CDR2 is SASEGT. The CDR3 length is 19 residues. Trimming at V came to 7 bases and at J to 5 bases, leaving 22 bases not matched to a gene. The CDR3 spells CASTKKAGVVAGETGELFF. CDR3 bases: TGTGCCAGCACCAAGAAAGCGGGTGTCGTAGCGGGTGAGACCGGGGAGCTGTTTTTT.